The rows below give T cell receptor beta chains drawn from one sample of a study of blood T cell repertoires in COVID-19. TCRdb keeps only in-frame clones here, not all; method: immunoSEQ multiplex PCR. The sample consists of about 200,000 clones, around nine tenths of them appearing once. Sequenced input: PBMCs or T cells enriched from blood (not recorded which). Source of these receptors: a woman under 40 who had been exposed to COVID-19. CDR3s include the opening cysteine and the closing phenylalanine or tryptophan. A D gene is named only where the DNA matches it firmly. A row's size may be missing; if present it is once, few, many or a size class.

D gene	V gene	clone size	J gene	CDR3 protein	CDR3 DNA
TRBD1	TRBV18	once	TRBJ1-6	CASSPTGGGISPLHF	TGTGCCAGCTCACCAACCGGAGGGGGCATTTCACCCCTCCACTTT
TRBD1	TRBV6-5	NA	TRBJ2-2	CAVRTGSVTGELFF	TGTGCCGTACGGACAGGGAGTGTCACCGGGGAGCTGTTTTTT
TRBD1	TRBV6-1	NA	TRBJ2-5	CASSEERAGGRETQYF	TGTGCCAGCAGTGAAGAAAGGGCAGGGGGACGAGAGACCCAGTACTTC
NA	TRBV3-1/TRBV3-2	NA	TRBJ1-2	CASSPEGRYGYTF	TGTGCCAGCAGCCCAGAGGGCCGCTATGGCTACACCTTC
NA	TRBV15	NA	TRBJ2-7	CATSRDRSWKYF	TGTGCCACCAGCAGAGACAGGTCATGGAAGTACTTC
TRBD2	TRBV10-3	NA	TRBJ2-1	CAISMLAGGTGDEQFF	TGTGCCATCAGCATGCTAGCGGGGGGCACCGGGGATGAGCAGTTCTTC
NA	TRBV27	NA	TRBJ2-7	CASSFSGTYEQYF	TGTGCCAGCAGTTTTTCAGGGACCTACGAGCAGTACTTC
NA	TRBV7-6	NA	TRBJ1-6	CASSSGVDYSPLHF	TGTGCCAGCAGCTCGGGGGTGGATTATTCACCCCTCCACTTT
TRBD1	TRBV5-1	NA	TRBJ1-6	CASSSTGGGNSPLHF	TGCGCCAGCAGTTCCACAGGGGGAGGAAATTCACCCCTCCACTTT
NA	TRBV5-1	NA	TRBJ1-6	CASSLTAGNSPLHF	TGCGCCAGCAGCTTGACAGCGGGTAATTCACCCCTCCACTTT
TRBD1	TRBV11-2	few	TRBJ1-4	CASSPQGAVNEKLFF	TGTGCCAGCAGCCCCCAGGGGGCTGTTAATGAAAAACTGTTTTTT
NA	TRBV5-1	few	TRBJ1-2	CASSFEAQGYGYTF	TGCGCCAGCAGCTTTGAGGCGCAGGGCTATGGCTACACCTTC
TRBD2	TRBV11-2	NA	TRBJ2-1	CASSKGTSGGTKFF	TGTGCCAGCAGCAAAGGGACTAGCGGGGGGACTAAGTTCTTC
TRBD2	TRBV7-2	NA	TRBJ2-3	CASRLAGTDTQYF	TGTGCCAGCAGACTAGCGGGCACAGATACGCAGTATTTT
NA	TRBV19	NA	TRBJ1-2	CASSAGTYYGYTF	TGTGCCAGTAGTGCCGGGACATACTATGGCTACACCTTC
NA	TRBV5-8	NA	TRBJ2-1	CASSSAWGGEQFF	TGTGCCAGCAGCTCAGCCTGGGGCGGTGAGCAGTTCTTC
TRBD1	TRBV19	NA	TRBJ1-5	CASRDRGVNQPQHF	TGTGCCAGTAGGGACAGGGGTGTCAATCAGCCCCAGCATTTT
NA	TRBV7-8	NA	TRBJ2-7	CATRTGVYEQYF	TGTGCCACTAGGACTGGCGTCTACGAGCAGTACTTC
NA	TRBV30	NA	TRBJ2-2	CAWSVAGTGELFF	TGTGCCTGGAGTGTAGCAGGGACCGGGGAGCTGTTTTTT
NA	TRBV4-1	once	TRBJ1-5	CASSLGHSNQPQHF	TGCGCCAGCAGCCTAGGACATAGCAATCAGCCCCAGCATTTT
TRBD2	TRBV4-2	NA	TRBJ2-3	CASSLQRGVGTDTQYF	TGTGCCAGCAGCCTGCAGCGGGGTGTTGGCACAGATACGCAGTATTTT
NA	TRBV5-1	NA	TRBJ1-1	CASSSPWAVNTEAFF	TGCGCCAGCAGCTCACCATGGGCAGTGAACACTGAAGCTTTCTTT
TRBD1	TRBV9	NA	TRBJ1-3	CASSVSTGGLPGNTIYF	TGTGCCAGCAGCGTTTCCACAGGGGGCCTTCCTGGAAACACCATATATTTT
TRBD1	TRBV5-4	NA	TRBJ1-6	CASSLGVDRVTSPLHF	TGTGCCAGCAGCTTGGGGGTGGACAGGGTGACTTCACCCCTTCACTTT
NA	TRBV29-1	once	TRBJ1-2	CSAQVQADYGYTF	TGCAGCGCCCAGGTTCAGGCCGACTATGGCTACACCTTC
NA	TRBV25-1	NA	TRBJ1-2	CASSAGETYGYTF	TGTGCCAGCAGCGCAGGGGAGACCTATGGCTACACCTTC
NA	TRBV2	NA	TRBJ1-1	CASSARRGAEAFF	TGTGCCAGCAGTGCCCGCCGGGGGGCTGAAGCTTTCTTT
TRBD1	TRBV6-1	once	TRBJ1-2	CASSEPRQGTYGYTF	TGTGCCAGCAGTGAACCGAGACAGGGAACTTATGGCTACACCTTC
NA	TRBV11-2	once	TRBJ2-7	CASRRLAGRPYEQYF	TGTGCCAGCCGTCGCCTCGCAGGGAGGCCCTACGAGCAGTACTTC
NA	TRBV5-1	NA	TRBJ1-6	CASSLAGRSSYNSPLHF	TGCGCCAGCAGCTTGGCCGGTAGGAGCTCCTATAATTCACCCCTCCACTTT
TRBD2	TRBV3-1/TRBV3-2	NA	TRBJ2-3	CASSQLAGARTDTQYF	TGTGCCAGCAGCCAACTAGCGGGGGCCCGCACAGATACGCAGTATTTT
TRBD1	TRBV27	NA	TRBJ1-3	CASRTGEAGNTIYF	TGTGCCAGCAGAACAGGGGAAGCTGGAAACACCATATATTTT